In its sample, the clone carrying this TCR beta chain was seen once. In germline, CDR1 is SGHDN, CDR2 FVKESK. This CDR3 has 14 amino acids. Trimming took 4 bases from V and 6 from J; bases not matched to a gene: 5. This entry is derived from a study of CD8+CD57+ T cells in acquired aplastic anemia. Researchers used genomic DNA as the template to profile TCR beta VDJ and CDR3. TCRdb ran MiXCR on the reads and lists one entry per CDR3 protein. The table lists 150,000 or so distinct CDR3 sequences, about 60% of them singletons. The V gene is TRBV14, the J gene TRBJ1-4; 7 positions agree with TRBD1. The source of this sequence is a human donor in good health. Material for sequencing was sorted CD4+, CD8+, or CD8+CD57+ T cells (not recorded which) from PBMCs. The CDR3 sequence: CASSRRDRDEKLFF. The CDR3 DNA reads TGTGCCAGCAGCCGCCGGGACAGAGATGAAAAACTGTTTTTT.